The 24 T cell receptor beta chains below were found in one sample sequenced in a study of T cells in Graves' hyperthyroidism and ophthalmopathy. Amplified regions were TCR beta CDR3 sequences from RNA transcripts. A first-round RT-PCR of the TCR CDR3 used the HTBI primer set. TCRdb redid the calling of the multiplex PCR reads with MiXCR, one entry per CDR3 protein. This table has roughly 700,000 distinct CDR3 sequences, approximately 14% appearing once. Material for sequencing was blood. Every receptor here comes from a woman aged 18-30 years with Graves' hyperthyroidism.

This clonotype has at least ten counts. At one of its ends the junction is not consistent with the germline gene, which may arise from a read error. The gene calls are TRBV12-3 or TRBV12-4 and TRBJ2-2; 10 positions agree with TRBD2. This CDR3 has 15 residues. CDR3 in DNA: TGTGCCAGCAGTATAGCGGGAGGATTCACCGGGGAGCTGTTTTTT. Protein: CASSIAGGFTGELFF.

In its sample, this clonotype was seen many times. The chain carries TRBV5-5 and TRBJ2-7, with 8 bases matching TRBD2. The CDR3 has 15 residues. V was clipped by 2 bases and J by 6 bases; unmatched bases: 10. The germline V gene has CDR1 SGHKS and CDR2 YYEKEE (reference sequence). Here the CDR3 DNA reads TGTGCCAGCAGCTTACTTAGCGGGATGGATTCCGAGCAGTACTTC. The encoded protein is CASSLLSGMDSEQYF. Variable domain in full (rest from reference TRBV5-5 and TRBJ2-7): DAGVTQSPTHLIKTRGQQVTLRCSPISGHKSVSWYQQVLGQGPQFIFQYYEKEERGRGNFPDRFSARQFPNYSSELNVNALLLGDSALYLCASSLLSGMDSEQYFGPGTRLTVT.

The V gene is TRBV11-1, the J gene TRBJ2-5; D remains ambiguous. Germline CDR1 is SGHAT and CDR2 is FQDESV (reference sequence). V was clipped by 4 bases and J by 1 base, with 7 bases between them. The CDR3 loop spans 13 amino acids. The CDR3 spells CASSSHTQETQYF. CDR3 DNA: TGTGCCAGCAGCTCTCACACCCAAGAGACCCAGTACTTC.

This chain links TRBV7-9 with TRBJ1-1; 7 bases match TRBD1. Germline CDR1 reads SEHNR; CDR2 reads FQNEAQ (reference sequence). Trimming at V came to 5 bases and at J to 5 bases, leaving 8 bases not matched to a gene. The CDR3 consists of 14 residues. In DNA form, the CDR3 reads TGTGCCAGCAGCGCCGACAGGGCGACTACTGAAGCTTTCTTT. This sequence encodes CASSADRATTEAFF.

This clonotype appeared many times. This chain connects TRBV7-3 to TRBJ2-5; D is unresolved. CDR1 is SGHTA and CDR2 is FQGTGA in the germline V gene. The CDR3 covers 14 residues. V lost 0 bases, J lost 2 bases, and 7 bases lay in between. The CDR3 nucleotides read TGTGCCAGCAGCTTAACGGGCTCGCAAGAGACCCAGTACTTC. Protein sequence: CASSLTGSQETQYF.

This clonotype was seen only a few times. The rearrangement uses TRBV4-3 and TRBJ2-2; D is uncertain. The V gene lost 0 bases and the J gene lost 7 bases, with 9 bases spanning the gap. The germline V gene has CDR1 LGHNA and CDR2 YSLEER. The CDR3 spans 14 residues. The CDR3 is CASSQDPPDGELFF. The CDR3 DNA reads TGCGCCAGCAGCCAAGATCCCCCAGACGGGGAGCTGTTTTTT.

The table lists this clonotype with a few counts. The V gene is TRBV24-1, the J gene TRBJ2-1; 7 nucleotides match TRBD1. Germline CDR1 and CDR2: KGHDR and SFDVKD. J gave up 10 bases and V 4 bases, and 15 bases lay outside the gene matches. The CDR3 extends over 16 amino acids. CDR3 amino acids: CATSDPGQPLVTEQFF. CDR3 nucleotide sequence: TGTGCCACCAGTGACCCGGGACAGCCACTAGTCACGGAGCAGTTCTTC.

This clonotype was seen ten or more times. The genes are TRBV20-1 and TRBJ2-7; TRBD1 agrees at 7 bases. With 3 bases clipped from V and 5 bases from J, the junction kept 7 bases outside the gene matches. Looked up from germline, CDR1 is DFQATT and CDR2 is SNEGSKA (reference sequence). The CDR3 loop spans 13 amino acids. CDR3 protein: CSASRQGPDEQYF. The CDR3 region has the DNA TGCAGTGCTAGCCGACAGGGACCAGACGAGCAGTACTTC.

V is TRBV4-3 and J is TRBJ1-4; D gene unclear. V lost 1 base, J lost 10 bases, and 13 bases lay in between. The CDR3 has 14 residues. CDR1 and CDR2 (germline): LGHNA, YSLEER. The CDR3 coding sequence is TGCGCCAGCAGCCAAGCGCTAGGTCCGGCAAAACTGTTTTTT. It specifies CASSQALGPAKLFF.

This chain connects TRBV6-5 to TRBJ2-7; possibly TRBD1 or TRBD2 for D (5 bases each). Germline V gene data show CDR1 as MNHEY and CDR2 as SVGAGI. The CDR3 contains 13 residues. Trimming shortened V by 2 bases and J by 6 bases, and 11 bases separated the two germline ends. The CDR3 DNA is TGTGCCAGCAGTTACACTGGGACGGCCGAGCAGTACTTC. Translated, it gives CASSYTGTAEQYF.

The rearrangement uses TRBV12-3 or TRBV12-4 and TRBJ2-1; tentative D call: TRBD1 (6 bases). The germline V and J ends were trimmed by 6 bases and 0 bases, with 12 bases remaining between them. The CDR3 spans 15 residues. This CDR3 is CASRETGSSYNEQFF. CDR3 sequence (DNA): TGTGCCAGCAGGGAAACAGGGAGCTCCTACAATGAGCAGTTCTTC.

In this sample, this clonotype turned up a few times. The chain is built from TRBV14 and TRBJ1-2; D unclear. V was trimmed by 2 bases and J by 1 base, leaving 17 bases between them. Per germline, CDR1 SGHDN and CDR2 FVKESK. The CDR3 length is 17 residues. CDR3: CASSQLLESQFNYGYTF. The CDR3 DNA sequence: TGTGCCAGCAGCCAACTCTTGGAGAGTCAATTTAACTATGGCTACACCTTC.

Only a few counts were recorded for this clonotype. CDR3 amino acids: CASSFSARDTGELFF. The CDR3 DNA reads as TGTGCCAGCAGCTTTTCGGCGAGGGACACCGGGGAGCTGTTTTTT. The V call is TRBV6-1, the J call TRBJ2-2; tentatively, D is TRBD2 (5 bases). V lost 6 bases and J 3 bases, leaving 14 bases between the germline ends. The CDR3 totals 15 residues. Germline V lookup: CDR1 MNHNS, CDR2 SASEGT.

In this sample, this clonotype turned up many times. The chain is built from TRBV7-2 and TRBJ2-1; TRBD2 might be the D (6 bases). Between the trimmed V and J ends, which lost 1 base and 3 bases, there was a span of 10 bases. This CDR3 is 15 amino acids long. Germline V gene lookup returns CDR1 SGHTA and CDR2 FQGNSA. The CDR3 nucleotides are TGTGCCAGCAGCTTAGGCGGGACGCACTACAATGAGCAGTTCTTC. Its translation is CASSLGGTHYNEQFF.

This clonotype was observed many times. V gene TRBV6-1 combines with J gene TRBJ2-7; TRBD2 might be the D (7 bases). The CDR3 consists of 12 residues. V was cut by 5 bases and J by 8 bases, with 13 bases left in between. Germline V CDR1 and CDR2: MNHNS, SASEGT. The CDR3 region is CASSFRGGKQYF. Written as DNA, the CDR3 is TGTGCCAGCAGTTTTAGGGGGGGCAAGCAGTACTTC.

This clonotype came up many times. The chain has TRBV6-1 and TRBJ1-5; D is uncertain. The V gene lost 6 bases and the J gene lost 4 bases, with 10 bases spanning the gap. Germline CDR1 is MNHNS and CDR2 is SASEGT. The CDR3 covers 13 residues. In DNA, the CDR3 is TGTGCCAGCAGCAGAGGGAAGAATCAGCCCCAGCATTTT. This encodes CASSRGKNQPQHF.

The chain joins TRBV5-4 to TRBJ2-3; 9 nucleotides agree with TRBD1. J gave up 4 bases and V 4 bases, and 1 base lay outside the gene matches. The CDR3 sequence is 13 residues long. In germline, CDR1 is SGHNT, CDR2 YYREEE (reference sequence). In nucleotides, the CDR3 is TGTGCCAGCAGCGACAGGGGGTCAGATACGCAGTATTTT. Its protein product is CASSDRGSDTQYF.

The chain links TRBV19 to TRBJ1-2, with 9 bases identical to TRBD1. Per the germline V gene, CDR1 is LNHDA and CDR2 is SQIVND (reference sequence). J gave up 4 bases and V 3 bases, and 6 bases lay outside the gene matches. This CDR3 is built from 15 residues. The CDR3 DNA is TGTGCCAGTAGTATCAACCCGACAGGGGGCTATGGCTACACCTTC. It yields the protein CASSINPTGGYGYTF.

This chain connects TRBV12-3 or TRBV12-4 to TRBJ1-6; no definite D call. V was cut by 1 base and J by 14 bases, with 12 bases left in between. CDR3 length: 13 amino acids. CDR3 protein: CASSLELGLALHF. CDR3 in DNA: TGTGCCAGCAGTTTAGAACTCGGGCTGGCCCTCCACTTT.

The rearrangement joins TRBV20-1 to TRBJ2-1, with D possibly TRBD1 on 6 matching bases. V lost 0 bases to trimming and J lost 3 bases, with 18 bases between them. CDR1 and CDR2 from the germline V gene are DFQATT and SNEGSKA (reference sequence). The CDR3 spans 17 residues. The CDR3 protein is CSAREARGTRNYNEQFF. The CDR3 DNA sequence: TGCAGTGCTAGAGAAGCACGAGGGACACGTAACTACAATGAGCAGTTCTTC.

In this sample, this clonotype turned up a few times. The chain carries TRBV7-9 and TRBJ2-5; the D gene could be TRBD1 or TRBD2 (5 bases each). This CDR3 is 15 amino acids long. V was shortened by 6 bases and J by 4 bases, with 18 bases between the two germline ends. CDR1 SEHNR and CDR2 FQNEAQ come from the germline V gene (reference sequence). The CDR3 spells CASRSRTDGGETQYF. The CDR3 DNA follows: TGTGCCAGCAGGTCCCGGACGGATGGGGGAGAGACCCAGTACTTC. Full variable domain (remainder filled in from reference TRBV7-9 and TRBJ2-5): DTGVSQNPRHKITKRGQNVTFRCDPISEHNRLYWYRQTLGQGPEFLTYFQNEAQLEKSRLLSDRFSAERPKGSFSTLEIQRTEQGDSAMYLCASRSRTDGGETQYFGPGTRLLVL.

This clonotype was counted between two and nine times. The rearrangement links TRBV4-1 to TRBJ1-6, with a tentative D call TRBD1 (6 bases). V gave up 6 bases and J gave up 1 base, with 16 bases separating them. The germline V gene has CDR1 MGHRA and CDR2 YSYEKL. The CDR3 is 17 amino acids. The CDR3 bases are TGCGCCAGCAGTTTAACCAGGGGACGGTCCTATAATTCACCCCTCCACTTT. It specifies CASSLTRGRSYNSPLHF.

In this sample, this clonotype turned up a few times. The V and J genes are TRBV5-8 and TRBJ2-1; D remains ambiguous. The CDR3 is made up of 15 amino acids. CDR1 SGHTS and CDR2 YDEGEE come from the germline V gene. V was cut by 2 bases and J by 3 bases, with 12 bases left in between. The CDR3 sequence is CASSLGLQLYNEQFF. For the CDR3, the DNA is TGTGCCAGCAGCTTAGGTCTCCAACTCTACAATGAGCAGTTCTTC.

This clonotype was counted between two and nine times. The rearrangement joins TRBV5-6 to TRBJ2-5, with D possibly being TRBD2 (6 bases). This CDR3 comprises 17 residues. Trimming took off 1 base at V and 4 bases at J, with 20 bases between the two ends. Germline V CDR1 and CDR2: SGHDT, YYEEEE. Here the CDR3 reads CASSLYPGSERRETQYF. The CDR3 DNA follows: TGTGCCAGCAGCTTGTATCCCGGGAGTGAAAGGAGAGAGACCCAGTACTTC.